This entry concerns a single T cell receptor (beta chain). As yet, its antigen is unknown. These data belong to a study of T cells in localized non-small cell lung cancer. Overall study findings and caveats: The greatest T cell clonality was found in uninvolved adjacent lung (higher than in tumor). Out of the top 100 tumor clones, a median approximately 50 were seen in adjacent lung.

This CDR3 is 14 amino acids long. The germline V gene encodes CDR1 LNHDA and CDR2 SQIVND (reference sequence). Trimming took off 7 bases at V and 2 bases at J, with 14 bases between the two ends. The protocol was immunoSEQ multiplex PCR, while the TCRdb copy is restricted to in-frame clones and leaves out a portion. The repertoire holds more than 1,500 clones, 19% seen once, with roughly 15% in the top ten. The rearrangement links TRBV19 to TRBJ1-1; no definite D call. The specimen comprised normal lung tissue next to the tumor, sampled before any cancer treatment. The clonotype comes from a female donor of 60 years or more with stage I lung adenocarcinoma. Written as DNA, the CDR3 is TGTGCCAGTAACACCGATCAAATTAACACTGAAGCTTTCTTT. It codes for CASNTDQINTEAFF.